These 3 T cell receptor beta chains share one sample of origin, sequenced in a study of CD4 T cells in relation to SARS-CoV-2 and coronaviruses. Before the COVID-19 pandemic, during about 2010-2019, CD4+ T cells were taken from unexposed donors. The cells were cultured for approximately ten days before CD4+ T cells were isolated. These receptors are not linked to any known antigen. Method: immunoSEQ multiplex PCR; TCRdb's copy keeps in-frame clones and lacks some. Of almost 20,000 clones in the sample, about 80% were seen once. Sequenced input: CD4+ T cells from PBMCs, cultured in vitro. The receptors stem from a human donor in good health.

The genes are TRBV9 and TRBJ2-3, with 8 nucleotides matching TRBD2. With 2 bases clipped from V and 5 bases from J, the junction kept 10 bases outside the gene matches. Germline V CDR1 and CDR2: SGDLS, YYNGEE. The length of the CDR3 is 16 residues. This CDR3 is CASSVTGGYSGDTQYF. CDR3 coding DNA: TGTGCCAGCAGCGTCACGGGAGGGTACTCGGGAGATACGCAGTATTTT.

This clone has only one observation. The chain employs TRBV19 and TRBJ2-7, with D maybe TRBD1 (5 bases). The CDR3 has 14 residues. V lost 5 bases and J lost 2, with 13 bases in between. Germline V gene sequence: CDR1 LNHDA, CDR2 SQIVND (reference sequence). CDR3 protein: CASSSPGRAYEQYF. The CDR3 nucleotides read TGTGCCAGTAGTTCCCCCGGCAGGGCCTACGAGCAGTACTTC. The full variable domain, completed using reference TRBV19 and TRBJ2-7, is DGGITQSPKYLFRKEGQNVTLSCEQNLNHDAMYWYRQDPGQGLRLIYYSQIVNDFQKGDIAEGYSVSREKKESFPLTVTSAQKNPTAFYLCASSSPGRAYEQYFGPGTRLTVT.

The V gene is TRBV6-5, the J gene TRBJ2-2, with 7 bases lining up with TRBD1. This CDR3 has 14 residues. Germline CDR1 is MNHEY and CDR2 is SVGAGI. Trimming at V came to 6 bases and at J to 7 bases, leaving 8 bases not matched to a gene. In nucleotides, the CDR3 is TGTGCCAGCAGCCGTGACAGGGTTGGCGGGGAGCTGTTTTTT. Protein: CASSRDRVGGELFF.